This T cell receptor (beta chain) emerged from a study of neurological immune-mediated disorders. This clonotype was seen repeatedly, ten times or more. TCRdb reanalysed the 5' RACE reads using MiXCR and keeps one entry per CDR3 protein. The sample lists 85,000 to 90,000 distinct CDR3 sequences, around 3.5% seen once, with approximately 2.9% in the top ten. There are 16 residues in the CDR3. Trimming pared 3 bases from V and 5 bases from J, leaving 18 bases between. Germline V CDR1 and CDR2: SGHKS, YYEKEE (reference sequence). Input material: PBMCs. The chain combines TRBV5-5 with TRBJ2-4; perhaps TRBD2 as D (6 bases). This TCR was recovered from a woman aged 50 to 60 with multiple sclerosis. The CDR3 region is CASSSSRGSGQNIQYF. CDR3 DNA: TGTGCCAGCAGCTCCTCCCGTGGGAGCGGGCAAAACATTCAGTACTTC.